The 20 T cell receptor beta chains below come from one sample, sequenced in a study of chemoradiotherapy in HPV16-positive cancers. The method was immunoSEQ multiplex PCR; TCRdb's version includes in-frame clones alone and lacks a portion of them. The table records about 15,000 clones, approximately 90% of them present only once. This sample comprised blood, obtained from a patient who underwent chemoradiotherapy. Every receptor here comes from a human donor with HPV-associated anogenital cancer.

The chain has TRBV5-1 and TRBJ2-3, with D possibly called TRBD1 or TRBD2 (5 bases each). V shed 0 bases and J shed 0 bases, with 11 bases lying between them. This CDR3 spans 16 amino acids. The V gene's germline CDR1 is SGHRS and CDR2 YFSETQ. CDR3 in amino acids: CASSLDGEGSTDTQYF. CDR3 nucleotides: TGCGCCAGCAGCTTGGACGGCGAGGGGAGCACAGATACGCAGTATTTT.

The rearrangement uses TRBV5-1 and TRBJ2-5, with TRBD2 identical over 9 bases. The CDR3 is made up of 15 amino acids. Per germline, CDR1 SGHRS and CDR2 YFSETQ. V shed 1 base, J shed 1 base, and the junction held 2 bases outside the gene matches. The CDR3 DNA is TGCGCCAGCAGCTTGCCTAGCGGGGCCCAAGAGACCCAGTACTTC. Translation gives CASSLPSGAQETQYF.

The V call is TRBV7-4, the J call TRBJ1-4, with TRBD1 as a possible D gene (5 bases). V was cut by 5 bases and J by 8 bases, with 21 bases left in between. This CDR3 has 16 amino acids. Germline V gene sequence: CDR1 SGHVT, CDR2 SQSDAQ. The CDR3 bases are TGTGCCAGCAGCCTAGAGTATCGGGGCCGAGGGGAAAAACTGTTTTTT. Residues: CASSLEYRGRGEKLFF. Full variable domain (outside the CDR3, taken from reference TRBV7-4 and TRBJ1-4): GAGVSQSPRYKVAKRGRDVALRCDSISGHVTLYWYRQTLGQGSEVLTYSQSDAQRDKSGRPSGRFSAERPERSVSTLKIQRTEQGDSAVYLCASSLEYRGRGEKLFFGSGTQLSVL.

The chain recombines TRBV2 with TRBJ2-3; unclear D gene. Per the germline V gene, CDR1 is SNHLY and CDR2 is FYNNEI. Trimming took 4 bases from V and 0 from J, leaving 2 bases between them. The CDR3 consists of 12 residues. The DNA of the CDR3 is TGTGCCAGCAGTGTTAGCACAGATACGCAGTATTTT. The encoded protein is CASSVSTDTQYF.

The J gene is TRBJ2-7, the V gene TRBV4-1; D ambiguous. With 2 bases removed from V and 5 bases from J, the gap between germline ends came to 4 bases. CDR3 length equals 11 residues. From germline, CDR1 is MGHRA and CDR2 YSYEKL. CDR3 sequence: CASSQSDEQYF. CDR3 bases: TGCGCCAGCAGCCAAAGCGACGAGCAGTACTTC.

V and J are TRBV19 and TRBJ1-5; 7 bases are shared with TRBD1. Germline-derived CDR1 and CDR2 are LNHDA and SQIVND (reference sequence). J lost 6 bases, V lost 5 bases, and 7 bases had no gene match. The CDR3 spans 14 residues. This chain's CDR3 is CASSPRGGSQPQHF. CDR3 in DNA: TGTGCCAGTAGTCCCAGAGGGGGCAGTCAGCCCCAGCATTTT.

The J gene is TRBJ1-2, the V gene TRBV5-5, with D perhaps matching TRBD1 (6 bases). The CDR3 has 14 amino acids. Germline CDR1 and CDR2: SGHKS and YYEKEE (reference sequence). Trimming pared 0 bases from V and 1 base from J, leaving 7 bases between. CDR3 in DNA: TGTGCCAGCAGCTTGGGGACAGTTAACTATGGCTACACCTTC. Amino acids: CASSLGTVNYGYTF.

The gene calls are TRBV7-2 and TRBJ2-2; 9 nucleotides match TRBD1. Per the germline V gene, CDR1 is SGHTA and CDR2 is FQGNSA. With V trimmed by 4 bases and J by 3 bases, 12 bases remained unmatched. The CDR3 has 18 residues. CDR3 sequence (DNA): TGTGCCAGCAGCTGGGGACAGGGAGCATGGGGGTACACCGGGGAGCTGTTTTTT. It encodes CASSWGQGAWGYTGELFF.

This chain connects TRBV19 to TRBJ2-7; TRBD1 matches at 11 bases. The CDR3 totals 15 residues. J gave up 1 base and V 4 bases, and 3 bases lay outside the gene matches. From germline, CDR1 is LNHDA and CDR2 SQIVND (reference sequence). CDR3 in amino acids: CASSTGQGVSYEQYF. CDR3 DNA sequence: TGTGCCAGTAGTACGGGACAGGGGGTGTCCTACGAGCAGTACTTC.

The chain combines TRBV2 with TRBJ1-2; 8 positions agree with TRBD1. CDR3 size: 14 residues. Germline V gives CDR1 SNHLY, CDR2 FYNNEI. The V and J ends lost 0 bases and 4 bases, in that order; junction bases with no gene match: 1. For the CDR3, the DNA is TGTGCCAGCAGTGAAGCCAGGGGGCTCTATGGCTACACCTTC. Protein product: CASSEARGLYGYTF.

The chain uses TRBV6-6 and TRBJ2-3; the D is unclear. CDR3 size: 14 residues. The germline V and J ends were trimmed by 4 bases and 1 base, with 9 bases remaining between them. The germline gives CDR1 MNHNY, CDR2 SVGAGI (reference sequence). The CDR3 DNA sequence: TGTGCCAGCAGTTCTGGCCCACGCACAGATACGCAGTATTTT. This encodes CASSSGPRTDTQYF.

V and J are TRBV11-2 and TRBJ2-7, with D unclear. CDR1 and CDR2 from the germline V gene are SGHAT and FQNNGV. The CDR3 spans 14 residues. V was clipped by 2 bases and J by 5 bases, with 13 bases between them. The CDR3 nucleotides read TGTGCCAGCAGCTTAACACGGGTCAAAAACGAGCAGTACTTC. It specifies CASSLTRVKNEQYF.

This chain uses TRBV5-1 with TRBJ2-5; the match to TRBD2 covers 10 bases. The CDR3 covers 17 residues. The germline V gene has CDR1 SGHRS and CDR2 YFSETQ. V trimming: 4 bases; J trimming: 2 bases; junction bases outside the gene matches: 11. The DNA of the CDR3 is TGCGCCAGCAGCCCGCGCGGTTCTAGCGGGGGACAAGAGACCCAGTACTTC. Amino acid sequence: CASSPRGSSGGQETQYF.

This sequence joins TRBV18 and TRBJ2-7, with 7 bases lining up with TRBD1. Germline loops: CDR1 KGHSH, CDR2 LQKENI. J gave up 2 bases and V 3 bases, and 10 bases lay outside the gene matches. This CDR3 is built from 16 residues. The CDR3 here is CASSPRAPGQTYEQYF. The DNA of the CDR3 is TGTGCCAGCTCACCGCGGGCCCCGGGACAGACCTACGAGCAGTACTTC. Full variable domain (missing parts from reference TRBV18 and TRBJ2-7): NAGVMQNPRHLVRRRGQEARLRCSPMKGHSHVYWYRQLPEEGLKFMVYLQKENIIDESGMPKERFSAEFPKEGPSILRIQQVVRGDSAAYFCASSPRAPGQTYEQYFGPGTRLTVT.

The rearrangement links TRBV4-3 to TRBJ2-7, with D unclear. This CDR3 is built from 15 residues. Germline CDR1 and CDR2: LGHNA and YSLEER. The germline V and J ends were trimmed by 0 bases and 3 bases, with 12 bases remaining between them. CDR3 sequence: CASSQERVNFYEQYF. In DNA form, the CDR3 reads TGCGCCAGCAGCCAAGAAAGGGTGAACTTCTACGAGCAGTACTTC.

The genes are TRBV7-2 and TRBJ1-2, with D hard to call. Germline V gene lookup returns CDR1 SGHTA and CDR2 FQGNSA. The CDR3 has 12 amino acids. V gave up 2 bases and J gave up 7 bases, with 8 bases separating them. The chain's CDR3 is CASSLSFSGYTF. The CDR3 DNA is TGTGCCAGCAGCTTATCTTTTTCTGGCTACACCTTC.

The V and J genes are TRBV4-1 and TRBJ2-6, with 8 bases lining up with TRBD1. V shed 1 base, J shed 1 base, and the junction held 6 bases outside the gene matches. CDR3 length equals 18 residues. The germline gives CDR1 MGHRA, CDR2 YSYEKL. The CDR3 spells CASSQGDRGLSGANVLTF. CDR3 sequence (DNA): TGCGCCAGCAGCCAAGGAGACAGGGGCCTTTCTGGGGCCAACGTCCTGACTTTC.

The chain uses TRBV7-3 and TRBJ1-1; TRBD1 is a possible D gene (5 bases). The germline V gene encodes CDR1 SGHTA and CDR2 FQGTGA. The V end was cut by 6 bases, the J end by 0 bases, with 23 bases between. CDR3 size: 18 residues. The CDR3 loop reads CASRPATSRELMNTEAFF. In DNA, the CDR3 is TGTGCCAGCAGGCCTGCCACTTCCAGGGAATTGATGAACACTGAAGCTTTCTTT.

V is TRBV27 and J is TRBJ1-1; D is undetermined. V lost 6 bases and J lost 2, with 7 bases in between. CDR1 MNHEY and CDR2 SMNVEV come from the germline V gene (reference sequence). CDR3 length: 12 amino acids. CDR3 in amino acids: CASRGQNTEAFF. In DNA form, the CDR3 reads TGTGCCAGCAGAGGCCAAAACACTGAAGCTTTCTTT.

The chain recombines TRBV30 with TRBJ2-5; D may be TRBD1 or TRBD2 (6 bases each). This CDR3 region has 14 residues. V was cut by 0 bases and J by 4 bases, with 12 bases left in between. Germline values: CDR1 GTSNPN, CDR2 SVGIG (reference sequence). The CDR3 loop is CAWSVGRGAETQYF. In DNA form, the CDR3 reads TGTGCCTGGAGTGTAGGTAGGGGGGCAGAGACCCAGTACTTC.